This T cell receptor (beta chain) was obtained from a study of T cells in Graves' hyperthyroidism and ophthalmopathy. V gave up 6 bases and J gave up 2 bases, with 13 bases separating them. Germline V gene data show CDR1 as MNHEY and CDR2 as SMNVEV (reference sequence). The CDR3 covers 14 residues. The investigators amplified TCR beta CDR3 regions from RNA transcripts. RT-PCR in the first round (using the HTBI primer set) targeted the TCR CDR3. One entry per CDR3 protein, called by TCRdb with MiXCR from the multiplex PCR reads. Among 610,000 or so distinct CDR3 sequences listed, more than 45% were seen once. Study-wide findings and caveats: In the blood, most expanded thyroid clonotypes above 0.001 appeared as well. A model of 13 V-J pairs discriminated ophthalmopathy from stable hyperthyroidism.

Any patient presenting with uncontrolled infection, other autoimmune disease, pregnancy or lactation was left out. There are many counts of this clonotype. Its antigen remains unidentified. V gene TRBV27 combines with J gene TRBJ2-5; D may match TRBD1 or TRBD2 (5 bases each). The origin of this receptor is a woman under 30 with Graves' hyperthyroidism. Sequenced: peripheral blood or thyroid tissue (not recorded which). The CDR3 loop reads CASSHPGRQETQYF. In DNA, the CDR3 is TGTGCCAGCAGCCATCCGGGACGGCAAGAGACCCAGTACTTC.